Listed here are 18 T cell receptor beta chains from one sample, sequenced in a study of cytomegalovirus exposure and HLA in healthy donors (dated by TCRdb to the late 2010s). Receptor amplification or capture employed the immunoSEQ multiplex PCR assay. The multiplex PCR relied on a mix of 60 forward primers for TCR Vbeta segments and 13 reverse primers for TCR Jbeta segments. TCRdb mirrors the immuneACCESS table, restricted to in-frame sequences. Some clones are absent from its copies; in checked studies, under half trace to an unresolved V gene, and the reason for the others is unknown. The sample profile shows approximately 170,000 clones; almost 80% of them were found once. The ten most abundant clones make up less than 2% of the sample. Sequencing was performed on PBMCs. The receptors derive from a young woman in good health and CMV-seronegative.

The chain recombines TRBV5-1 with TRBJ2-5; TRBD2 matches at 13 bases. Germline V gene lookup returns CDR1 SGHRS and CDR2 YFSETQ. CDR3 length: 16 amino acids. J was trimmed by 7 bases and V by 4 bases; bases with no gene match: 10. CDR3 bases: TGCGCCAGCAGCCCGGGACTAGCGGGGCGATCAGGGACCCAGTACTTC. Translated: CASSPGLAGRSGTQYF.

This clone appeared a single time. This rearrangement joins TRBV9 to TRBJ2-2, with 12 bases identical to TRBD2. Germline CDR1 and CDR2: SGDLS and YYNGEE. V shed 3 bases, J shed 6 bases, and the junction held 3 bases outside the gene matches. This CDR3 spans 15 amino acids. The CDR3 here is CASSARTSGAGELFF. The CDR3 DNA follows: TGTGCCAGCAGCGCCCGGACTAGCGGGGCCGGGGAGCTGTTTTTT.

This clone was detected only once. This chain links TRBV7-2 with TRBJ2-7; D is undetermined. Trimming took off 2 bases at V and 3 bases at J, with 5 bases between the two ends. Germline loops: CDR1 SGHTA, CDR2 FQGNSA. The CDR3 spans 12 residues. The CDR3 DNA reads TGTGCCAGCAGCTTAACAAGCTACGAGCAGTACTTC. This codes for CASSLTSYEQYF.

This sequence joins TRBV28 and TRBJ2-2; 7 bases align to TRBD2. The germline gives CDR1 MDHEN, CDR2 SYDVKM. CDR3 length equals 15 residues. Unmatched junction bases numbered 6, after V lost 6 bases and J lost 2 bases. Written as DNA, the CDR3 is TGTGCCAGCAGGGGGGGAGGGTCTAACACCGGGGAGCTGTTTTTT. Residues: CASRGGGSNTGELFF.

The rearrangement joins TRBV5-1 to TRBJ2-7; TRBD2 agrees at 7 bases. V trimming: 3 bases; J trimming: 3 bases; junction bases outside the gene matches: 12. Germline V gene sequence: CDR1 SGHRS, CDR2 YFSETQ. The CDR3 is 16 residues long. In DNA, the CDR3 is TGCGCCAGCAGCTCAGTAGCTAACGGGGGGAACTACGAGCAGTACTTC. This gives the protein CASSSVANGGNYEQYF.

The chain has TRBV28 and TRBJ2-1, with D perhaps matching TRBD2 (5 bases). Trimming cost V 1 base and J 0 bases, with 7 bases left between them. Germline-derived CDR1 and CDR2 are MDHEN and SYDVKM. The CDR3 has 15 residues. CDR3 sequence (DNA): TGTGCCAGCAGTTTATACGGGGTCTCCTACAATGAGCAGTTCTTC. Translating gives CASSLYGVSYNEQFF.

This chain uses TRBV5-1 with TRBJ2-2; D is perhaps TRBD1 (5 bases). This CDR3 comprises 16 residues. The germline V gene encodes CDR1 SGHRS and CDR2 YFSETQ. The V end was cut by 4 bases, the J end by 7 bases, with 20 bases between. CDR3 coding DNA: TGCGCCAGCAGCCCGGCCCTCGGGCAGGGTAACGGGGAGCTGTTTTTT. Its protein is CASSPALGQGNGELFF.

This chain links TRBV6-1 with TRBJ1-5; the D is unclear. This CDR3 has 15 amino acids. Trimming removed 4 bases from V and 2 bases from J, with 12 bases in between. The germline CDR1 and CDR2 sequences are MNHNS and SASEGT. CDR3 in DNA: TGTGCCAGCAGTGGACGCCCGGGAGGCAATCAGCCCCAGCATTTT. Protein: CASSGRPGGNQPQHF.

This clone was counted between two and nine times. The J gene is TRBJ2-1, the V gene TRBV9; maybe TRBD2 (5 bases). The V end was cut by 0 bases, the J end by 5 bases, with 18 bases between. The CDR3 spans 17 residues. Germline V gene sequence: CDR1 SGDLS, CDR2 YYNGEE. The CDR3 region is CASSVGGSWGEDNEQFF. For the CDR3, the DNA is TGTGCCAGCAGCGTAGGGGGTAGCTGGGGAGAGGACAATGAGCAGTTCTTC. Together with reference TRBV9 and TRBJ2-1, the CDR3 gives the full variable domain: DSGVTQTPKHLITATGQRVTLRCSPRSGDLSVYWYQQSLDQGLQFLIQYYNGEERAKGNILERFSAQQFPDLHSELNLSSLELGDSALYFCASSVGGSWGEDNEQFFGPGTRLTVL.

The chain is built from TRBV10-1 and TRBJ1-2, with D uncertain. CDR1 and CDR2 (germline): WNHNN, SYGVQD (reference sequence). V was cut by 5 bases and J by 4 bases, with 11 bases left in between. The CDR3 is made up of 13 amino acids. The CDR3 DNA is TGCGCCAGCAGTCGGGAGTACGGCTATGGCTACACCTTC. It yields the protein CASSREYGYGYTF.

J is TRBJ1-3 and V is TRBV15, with TRBD1 identical over 8 bases. The CDR3 covers 14 residues. Unmatched junction bases numbered 7, after V lost 3 bases and J lost 9 bases. CDR1 is LNHNV, CDR2 YYDKDF, per germline (reference sequence). CDR3 residues: CATSRGDRMATIYF. In DNA form, the CDR3 reads TGTGCCACCAGCAGGGGGGACAGGATGGCCACCATATATTTT.

The genes are TRBV5-1 and TRBJ2-7, with D possibly being TRBD1 (5 bases). CDR3 length: 14 amino acids. Germline loops: CDR1 SGHRS, CDR2 YFSETQ. Trimming removed 4 bases from V and 5 bases from J, with 16 bases in between. The CDR3 here is CASSVDSPLDEQYF. In DNA, the CDR3 is TGCGCCAGCAGCGTCGACAGTCCCCTTGACGAGCAGTACTTC.

With respect to this clone: Other DNA sequences in this specimen translate into the identical CDR3. The rearrangement uses TRBV6-6 and TRBJ1-5; possibly TRBD1 for D (5 bases). V lost 2 bases and J lost 4, with 9 bases in between. Germline V CDR1 and CDR2: MNHNY, SVGAGI (reference sequence). This CDR3 has 14 residues. Written as DNA, the CDR3 is TGTGCCAGCAGTTACGGGCAGGGTAATCAGCCCCAGCATTTT. Translating gives CASSYGQGNQPQHF.

The chain joins TRBV7-7 to TRBJ2-7; D is ambiguous. CDR1 is SSHAT and CDR2 is FNYEAQ in the germline V gene (reference sequence). The CDR3 contains 13 residues. Trimming took 3 bases from V and 2 from J, leaving 8 bases between them. The CDR3 sequence: CASSFTETYEQYF. CDR3 bases: TGTGCCAGCAGCTTCACGGAGACCTACGAGCAGTACTTC.

The V gene is TRBV5-5, the J gene TRBJ2-2; D is uncertain. V was pared by 3 bases and J by 2 bases, with 5 bases between. The CDR3 has 13 residues. Germline values: CDR1 SGHKS, CDR2 YYEKEE (reference sequence). In DNA, the CDR3 is TGTGCCAGCAGCTCCTTTAACACCGGGGAGCTGTTTTTT. It codes for CASSSFNTGELFF.

The chain recombines TRBV11-2 with TRBJ1-1, with 8 bases matching TRBD1. This CDR3 spans 15 amino acids. V dropped 5 bases and J dropped 10; count of bases not matched to a gene: 15. Per the germline V gene, CDR1 is SGHAT and CDR2 is FQNNGV. The CDR3: CASSPRTGYSRVAFF. The CDR3 DNA reads TGTGCCAGCAGCCCAAGGACAGGGTATTCTAGGGTAGCTTTCTTT.

This sequence joins TRBV4-3 and TRBJ2-7; perhaps TRBD2 as D (5 bases). The length of the CDR3 is 16 residues. The V gene's germline CDR1 is LGHNA and CDR2 YSLEER. The V gene lost 3 bases and the J gene lost 1 base, with 16 bases spanning the gap. The CDR3 loop reads CASSHTKMGGSYEQYF. The CDR3 nucleotides are TGCGCCAGCAGCCACACTAAGATGGGCGGGTCCTACGAGCAGTACTTC.

This rearrangement joins TRBV10-1 to TRBJ1-1; a weak D match, TRBD1 (5 bases). Trimming took 0 bases from V and 3 from J, leaving 8 bases between them. Germline CDR1 WNHNN, CDR2 SYGVQD (reference sequence). The CDR3 has 14 amino acids. The chain's CDR3 is CASSESGRDTEAFF. The CDR3 bases are TGCGCCAGCAGTGAGTCTGGCAGGGACACTGAAGCTTTCTTT.